The clone carrying this TCR beta chain was picked up many times. Its antigen remains unidentified. Compared with germline, one end of the junction differs, possibly owing to a read error. The data were taken from a study of breast tumors, draining lymph nodes, adjacent tissues. Overall study results and limits: Tumor and nontumor repertoires were significantly more similar in luminal-like than in basal-like breast cancer.

TCRdb re-derived calls from the multiplex PCR reads in MiXCR, one entry per CDR3 protein. The sample has about 80,000 distinct CDR3 sequences, approximately 19% seen once. Germline V gene sequence: CDR1 SSHAT, CDR2 FNYEAQ (reference sequence). The CDR3 extends over 16 amino acids. Breast cancer patients provided tissue from their axillary draining lymph nodes. The clonotype originates from a female donor with breast cancer. Some clones in this sample may be carry-over from other donors' samples. Sequencing used axillary lymph node tissue. The rearrangement uses TRBV7-7 and TRBJ2-1, with 7 bases fitting TRBD2. The CDR3 bases are TGTGCTAGCAGCTTAGGCCTAGCGGATACTGGGAATGAGCAGTTCTTC. It translates to CASSLGLADTGNEQFF.